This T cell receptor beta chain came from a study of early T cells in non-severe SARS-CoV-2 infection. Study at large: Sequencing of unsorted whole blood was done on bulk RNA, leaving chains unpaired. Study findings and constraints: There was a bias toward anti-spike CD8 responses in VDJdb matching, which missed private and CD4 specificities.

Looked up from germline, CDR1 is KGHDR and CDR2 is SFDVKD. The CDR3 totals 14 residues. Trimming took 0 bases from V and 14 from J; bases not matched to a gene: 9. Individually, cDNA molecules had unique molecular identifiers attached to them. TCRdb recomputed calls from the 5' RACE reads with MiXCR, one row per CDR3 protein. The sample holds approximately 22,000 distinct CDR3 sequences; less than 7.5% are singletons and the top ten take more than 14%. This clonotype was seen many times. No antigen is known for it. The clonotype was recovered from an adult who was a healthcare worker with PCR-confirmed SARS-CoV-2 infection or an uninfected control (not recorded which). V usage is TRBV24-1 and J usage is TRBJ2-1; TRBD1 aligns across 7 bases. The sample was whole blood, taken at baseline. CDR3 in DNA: TGTGCCACCAGTGATTTGGTCGCCGGGACAGCTAAGTTCTTC. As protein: CATSDLVAGTAKFF.